A single sample gave rise to the 11 T cell receptor beta chains below, sequenced in a study of response to subunit inactivated influenza vaccine. From the RT-PCR reads, TCRdb called clonotypes with MiXCR, one entry per CDR3 protein. The sample gives more than 550,000 distinct CDR3 sequences, 11% of which show up once; 9.5% to 12% is in the top ten. The same sample was also studied in work on T cells expressing NK-cell markers. As that report states: The TCR beta cDNA came from 5'RACE template switching with UMIs.

This specimen was PBMCs from blood, taken on the day of vaccination. The receptors shown here come from a middle-aged man who received an inactivated influenza vaccine.

This clonotype came up a few times. V is TRBV12-3 or TRBV12-4 and J is TRBJ1-5; D ambiguous. This CDR3 contains 13 residues. Trimming shortened V by 3 bases and J by 3 bases, and 6 bases separated the two germline ends. CDR3 residues: CASSFNLNQPQHF. CDR3 coding DNA: TGTGCCAGCAGTTTTAACCTCAATCAGCCCCAGCATTTT.

The chain combines TRBV10-3 with TRBJ2-7; possible D gene TRBD1, 6 bases. V gave up 7 bases and J gave up 4 bases, with 17 bases separating them. Germline CDR1 is ENHRY and CDR2 is SYGVKD. The CDR3 runs to 14 residues. The CDR3 bases are TGTGCCATCAACAACAGGGACGCGTGGTACGAGCAGTACTTC. Its protein product is CAINNRDAWYEQYF.

The V and J genes are TRBV10-3 and TRBJ2-1, with 11 bases fitting TRBD2. The CDR3 is made up of 15 amino acids. The V and J ends lost 6 bases and 7 bases, in that order; junction bases with no gene match: 8. CDR1 and CDR2 from the germline V gene are ENHRY and SYGVKD. CDR3 nucleotides: TGTGCCATCAGCCTACTAGCGGGGGCCAAGAATGAGCAGTTCTTC. Its translation: CAISLLAGAKNEQFF.

This chain links TRBV28 with TRBJ1-1; TRBD1 might be the D (5 bases). This CDR3 contains 14 residues. With 6 bases removed from V and 1 base from J, the gap between germline ends came to 12 bases. CDR1 MDHEN and CDR2 SYDVKM come from the germline V gene. The CDR3 protein is CASRLMQGNTEAFF. CDR3 sequence (DNA): TGTGCCAGCAGGCTAATGCAGGGGAACACTGAAGCTTTCTTT.

This clonotype was seen only a few times. The chain employs TRBV7-9 and TRBJ1-1, with D possibly matching TRBD1 (6 bases). The CDR3 loop spans 13 amino acids. CDR1 and CDR2 from the germline V gene are SEHNR and FQNEAQ (reference sequence). With 6 bases removed from V and 5 bases from J, the gap between germline ends came to 13 bases. The CDR3 is CASRDTGLTEAFF. The DNA of the CDR3 is TGTGCCAGCAGGGACACAGGGTTGACTGAAGCTTTCTTT.

The chain joins TRBV9 to TRBJ2-3, with a possible D match to TRBD2 (7 bases). CDR1 and CDR2 from the germline V gene are SGDLS and YYNGEE. V shed 0 bases and J shed 6 bases, with 20 bases lying between them. The CDR3 extends over 17 amino acids. CDR3 region: CASSVAALGAGDDTQYF. CDR3 sequence (DNA): TGTGCCAGCAGCGTAGCAGCCCTGGGGGCGGGAGACGATACGCAGTATTTT.

The V call is TRBV6-1, the J call TRBJ2-5; D uncertain. The length of the CDR3 is 13 residues. Germline CDR1 is MNHNS and CDR2 is SASEGT. Trimming took off 3 bases at V and 3 bases at J, with 8 bases between the two ends. CDR3 residues: CASSELVKETQYF. Here the CDR3 DNA reads TGTGCCAGCAGTGAGTTAGTGAAAGAGACCCAGTACTTC.

V is TRBV28 and J is TRBJ1-6, with unresolved D. Germline assignment: CDR1 MDHEN and CDR2 SYDVKM. V gave up 5 bases and J gave up 10 bases, with 15 bases separating them. This CDR3 region has 14 residues. The CDR3 DNA is TGTGCCAGCAGTATCGGGCTGGCCGGATCACCCCTCCACTTT. It translates to CASSIGLAGSPLHF.

This clonotype was detected a few times. V and J are TRBV11-2 and TRBJ2-7; tentatively, D is TRBD2 (5 bases). Germline loops: CDR1 SGHAT, CDR2 FQNNGV. Trimming shortened V by 5 bases and J by 5 bases, and 19 bases separated the two germline ends. The CDR3 extends over 15 amino acids. The CDR3 reads CASSPSVGSLNEQYF. CDR3 DNA: TGTGCCAGCAGCCCCTCTGTGGGGAGTCTCAACGAGCAGTACTTC.

The chain combines TRBV28 with TRBJ2-5; 9 bases line up with TRBD2. The V segment lost 5 bases and the J segment 5 bases; nucleotides outside the gene matches: 9. CDR1 and CDR2 (germline): MDHEN, SYDVKM. The CDR3 has 15 residues. The CDR3 sequence is CASSPGAGGKETQYF. DNA of the CDR3: TGTGCCAGCAGTCCCGGGGCGGGGGGGAAGGAGACCCAGTACTTC.

This clonotype appeared a few times. This CDR3 reads CASSQPGLGQETQYF. For the CDR3, the DNA is TGTGCCAGCAGCCAACCGGGACTAGGCCAAGAGACCCAGTACTTC. The chain employs TRBV3-1 and TRBJ2-5; 8 bases fit TRBD2. With V trimmed by 2 bases and J by 1 base, 3 bases remained unmatched. The germline CDR1 and CDR2 sequences are LGHDT and YNNKEL (reference sequence). The CDR3 runs to 15 residues.